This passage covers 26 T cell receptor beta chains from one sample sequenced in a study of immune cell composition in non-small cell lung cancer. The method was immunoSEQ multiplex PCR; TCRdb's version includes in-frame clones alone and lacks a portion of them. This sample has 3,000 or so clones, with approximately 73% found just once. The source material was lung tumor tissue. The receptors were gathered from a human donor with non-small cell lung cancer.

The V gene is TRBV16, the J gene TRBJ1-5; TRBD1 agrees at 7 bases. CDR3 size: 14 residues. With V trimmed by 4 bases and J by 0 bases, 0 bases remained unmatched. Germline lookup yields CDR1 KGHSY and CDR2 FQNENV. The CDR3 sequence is CASSRDSSNQPQHF. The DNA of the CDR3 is TGTGCCAGCAGCCGGGACAGTAGCAATCAGCCCCAGCATTTT.

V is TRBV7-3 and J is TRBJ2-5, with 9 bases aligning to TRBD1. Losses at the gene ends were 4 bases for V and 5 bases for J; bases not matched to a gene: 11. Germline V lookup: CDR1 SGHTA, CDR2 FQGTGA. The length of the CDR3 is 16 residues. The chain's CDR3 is CASSSRDRASRETQYF. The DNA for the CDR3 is TGTGCCAGCAGCTCCCGGGACAGGGCTTCTCGGGAGACCCAGTACTTC.

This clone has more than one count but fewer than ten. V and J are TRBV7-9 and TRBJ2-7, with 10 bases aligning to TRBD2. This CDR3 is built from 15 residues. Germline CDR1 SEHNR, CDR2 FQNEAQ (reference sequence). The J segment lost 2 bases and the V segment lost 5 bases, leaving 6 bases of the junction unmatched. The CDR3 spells CASSLVSGRAYEQYF. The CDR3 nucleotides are TGTGCCAGCAGCCTCGTCAGCGGGAGGGCCTACGAGCAGTACTTC.

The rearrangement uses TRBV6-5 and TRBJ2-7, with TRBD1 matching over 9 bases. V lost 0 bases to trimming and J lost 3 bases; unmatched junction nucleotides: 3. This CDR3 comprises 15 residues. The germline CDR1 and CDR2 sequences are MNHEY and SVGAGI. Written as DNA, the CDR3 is TGTGCCAGCAGTTACTCATGGGACAGGGACTACGAGCAGTACTTC. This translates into CASSYSWDRDYEQYF.

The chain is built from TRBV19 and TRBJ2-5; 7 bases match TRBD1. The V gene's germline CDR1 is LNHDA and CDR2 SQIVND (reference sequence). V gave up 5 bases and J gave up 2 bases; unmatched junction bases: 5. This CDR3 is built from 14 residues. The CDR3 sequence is CASSEDRLQETQYF. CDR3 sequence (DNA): TGTGCCAGTAGTGAGGACAGGCTACAAGAGACCCAGTACTTC. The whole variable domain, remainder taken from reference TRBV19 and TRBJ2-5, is DGGITQSPKYLFRKEGQNVTLSCEQNLNHDAMYWYRQDPGQGLRLIYYSQIVNDFQKGDIAEGYSVSREKKESFPLTVTSAQKNPTAFYLCASSEDRLQETQYFGPGTRLLVL.

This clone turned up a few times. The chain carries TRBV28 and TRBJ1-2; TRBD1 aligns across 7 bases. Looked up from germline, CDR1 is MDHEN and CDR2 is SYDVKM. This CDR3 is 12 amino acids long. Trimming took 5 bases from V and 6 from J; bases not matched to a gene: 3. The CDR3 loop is CASSNTGDGYTF. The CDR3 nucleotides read TGTGCCAGCAGTAACACAGGGGATGGCTACACCTTC.

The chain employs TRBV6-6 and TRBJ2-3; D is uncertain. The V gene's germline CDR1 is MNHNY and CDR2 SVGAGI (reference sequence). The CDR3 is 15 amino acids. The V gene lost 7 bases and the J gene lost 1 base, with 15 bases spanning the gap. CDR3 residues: CASTPSVVGTDTQYF. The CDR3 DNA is TGTGCCAGCACTCCTTCAGTGGTCGGCACAGATACGCAGTATTTT.

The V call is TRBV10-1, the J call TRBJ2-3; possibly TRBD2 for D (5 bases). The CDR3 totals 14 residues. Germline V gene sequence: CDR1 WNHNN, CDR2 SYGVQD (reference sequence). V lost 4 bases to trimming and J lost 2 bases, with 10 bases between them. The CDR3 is CASSGEGLTDTQYF. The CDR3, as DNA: TGCGCCAGCAGTGGTGAGGGCCTCACAGATACGCAGTATTTT.

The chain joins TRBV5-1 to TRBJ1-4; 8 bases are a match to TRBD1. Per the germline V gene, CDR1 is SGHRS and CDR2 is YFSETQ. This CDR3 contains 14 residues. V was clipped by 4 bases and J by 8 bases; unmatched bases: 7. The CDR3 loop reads CASSPQGAGEKLFF. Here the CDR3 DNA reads TGCGCCAGCAGCCCTCAGGGGGCTGGGGAAAAACTGTTTTTT.

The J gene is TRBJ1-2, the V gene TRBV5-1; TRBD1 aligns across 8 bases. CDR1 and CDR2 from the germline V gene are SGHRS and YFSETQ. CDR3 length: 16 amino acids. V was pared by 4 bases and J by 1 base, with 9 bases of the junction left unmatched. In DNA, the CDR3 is TGCGCCAGCAGCCCGGGACAGGTAATCCGTAACTATGGCTACACCTTC. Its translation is CASSPGQVIRNYGYTF.

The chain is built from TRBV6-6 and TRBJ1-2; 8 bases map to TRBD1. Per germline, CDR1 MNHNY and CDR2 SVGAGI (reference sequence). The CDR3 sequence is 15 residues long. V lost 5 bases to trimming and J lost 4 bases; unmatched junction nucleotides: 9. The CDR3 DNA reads TGTGCCAGCAGTCTAGCGACAGGGGCGTCCTATGGCTACACCTTC. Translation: CASSLATGASYGYTF.

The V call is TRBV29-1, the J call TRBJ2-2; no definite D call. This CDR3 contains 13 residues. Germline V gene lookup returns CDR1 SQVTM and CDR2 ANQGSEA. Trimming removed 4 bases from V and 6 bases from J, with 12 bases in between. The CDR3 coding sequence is TGCAGCGTTGCTCTAATAGAGTCCGGGGAGCTGTTTTTT. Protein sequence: CSVALIESGELFF.

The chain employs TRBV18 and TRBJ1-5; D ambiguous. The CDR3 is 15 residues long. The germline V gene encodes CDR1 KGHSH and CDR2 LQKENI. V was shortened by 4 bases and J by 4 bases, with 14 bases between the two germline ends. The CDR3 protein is CASSRTTAGNQPQHF. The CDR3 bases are TGTGCCAGCTCACGGACGACGGCGGGGAATCAGCCCCAGCATTTT.

CDR3 protein: CASTSPAGGSTGELFF. As DNA, the CDR3 is TGTGCCAGCACCTCCCCGGCAGGGGGCAGCACCGGGGAGCTGTTTTTT. This chain connects TRBV2 to TRBJ2-2, with 8 nucleotides matching TRBD1. This CDR3 contains 16 residues. The junction had 11 bases not matched to a gene; V was cut back by 7 bases and J by 4 bases. CDR1 and CDR2 (germline): SNHLY, FYNNEI.

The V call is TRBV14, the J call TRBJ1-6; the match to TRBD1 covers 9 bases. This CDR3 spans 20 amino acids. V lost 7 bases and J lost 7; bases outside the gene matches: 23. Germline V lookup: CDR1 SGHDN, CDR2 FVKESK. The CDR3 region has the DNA TGTGCCAGCATTTTGCGGGACAGGGTCGATCCCTCTGTGCCAAATTCACCCCTCCACTTT. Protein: CASILRDRVDPSVPNSPLHF. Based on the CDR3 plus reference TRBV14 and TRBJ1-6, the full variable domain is EAGVTQFPSHSVIEKGQTVTLRCDPISGHDNLYWYRRVMGKEIKFLLHFVKESKQDESGMPNNRFLAERTGGTYSTLKVQPAELEDSGVYFCASILRDRVDPSVPNSPLHFGNGTRLTVT.

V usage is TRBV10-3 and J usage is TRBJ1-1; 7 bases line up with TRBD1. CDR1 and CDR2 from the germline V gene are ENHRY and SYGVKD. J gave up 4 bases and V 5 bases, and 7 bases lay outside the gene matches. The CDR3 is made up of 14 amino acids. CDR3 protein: CAISRQGFTTEAFF. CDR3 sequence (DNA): TGTGCCATCAGTCGACAGGGTTTTACCACTGAAGCTTTCTTT.

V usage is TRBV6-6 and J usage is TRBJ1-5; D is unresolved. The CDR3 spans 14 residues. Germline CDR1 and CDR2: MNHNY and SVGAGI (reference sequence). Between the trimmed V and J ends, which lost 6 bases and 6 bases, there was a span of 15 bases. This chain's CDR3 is CASSPGRGSQPQHF. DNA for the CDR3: TGTGCCAGCAGCCCGGGCCGAGGGAGTCAGCCCCAGCATTTT.

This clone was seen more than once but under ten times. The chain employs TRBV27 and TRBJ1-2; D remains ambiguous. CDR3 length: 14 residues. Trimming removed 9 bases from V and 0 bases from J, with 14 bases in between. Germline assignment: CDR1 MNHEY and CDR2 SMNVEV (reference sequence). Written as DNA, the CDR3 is TGTGCCAGTGCTTCGAGAACTTCTAACTATGGCTACACCTTC. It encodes CASASRTSNYGYTF.

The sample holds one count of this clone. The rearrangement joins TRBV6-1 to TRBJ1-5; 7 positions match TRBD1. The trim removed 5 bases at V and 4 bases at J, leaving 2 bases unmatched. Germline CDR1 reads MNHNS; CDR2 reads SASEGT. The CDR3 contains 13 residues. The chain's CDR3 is CASSTGVNQPQHF. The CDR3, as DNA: TGTGCCAGCAGTACAGGGGTAAATCAGCCCCAGCATTTT.

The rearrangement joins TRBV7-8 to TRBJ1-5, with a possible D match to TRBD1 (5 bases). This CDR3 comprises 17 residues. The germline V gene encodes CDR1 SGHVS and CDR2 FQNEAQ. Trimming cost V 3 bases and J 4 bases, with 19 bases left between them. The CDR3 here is CASSFNVGRGGNQPQHF. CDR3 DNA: TGTGCCAGCAGCTTTAATGTCGGGCGCGGGGGGAATCAGCCCCAGCATTTT.

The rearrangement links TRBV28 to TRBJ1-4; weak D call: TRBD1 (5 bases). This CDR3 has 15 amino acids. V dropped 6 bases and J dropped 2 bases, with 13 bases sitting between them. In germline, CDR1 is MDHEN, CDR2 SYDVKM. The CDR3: CASSFSGSTNEKLFF. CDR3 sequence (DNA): TGTGCCAGCAGCTTTTCAGGGTCCACTAATGAAAAACTGTTTTTT.

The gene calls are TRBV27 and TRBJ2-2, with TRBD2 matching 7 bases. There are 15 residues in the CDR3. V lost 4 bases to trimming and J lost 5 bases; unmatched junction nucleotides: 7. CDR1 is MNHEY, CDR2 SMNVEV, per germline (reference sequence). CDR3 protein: CASSSRGVLTGELFF. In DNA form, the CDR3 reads TGTGCCAGCAGTTCACGGGGGGTTTTAACCGGGGAGCTGTTTTTT.

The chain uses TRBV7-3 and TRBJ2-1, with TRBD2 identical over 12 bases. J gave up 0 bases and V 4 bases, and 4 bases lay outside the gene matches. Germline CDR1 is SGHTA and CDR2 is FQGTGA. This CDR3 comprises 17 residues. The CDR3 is CASSSLTSGSSYNEQFF. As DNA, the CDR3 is TGTGCCAGCAGCTCCCTGACTAGCGGGAGCTCCTACAATGAGCAGTTCTTC.

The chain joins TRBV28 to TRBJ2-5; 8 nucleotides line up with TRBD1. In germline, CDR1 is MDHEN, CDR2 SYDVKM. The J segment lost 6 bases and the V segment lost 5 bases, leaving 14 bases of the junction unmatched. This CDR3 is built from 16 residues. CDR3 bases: TGTGCCAGCAGTCCTCAAGAGGACAGGGTAAGGAAGACCCAGTACTTC. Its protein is CASSPQEDRVRKTQYF. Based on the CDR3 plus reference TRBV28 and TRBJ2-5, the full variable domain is DVKVTQSSRYLVKRTGEKVFLECVQDMDHENMFWYRQDPGLGLRLIYFSYDVKMKEKGDIPEGYSVSREKKERFSLILESASTNQTSMYLCASSPQEDRVRKTQYFGPGTRLLVL.

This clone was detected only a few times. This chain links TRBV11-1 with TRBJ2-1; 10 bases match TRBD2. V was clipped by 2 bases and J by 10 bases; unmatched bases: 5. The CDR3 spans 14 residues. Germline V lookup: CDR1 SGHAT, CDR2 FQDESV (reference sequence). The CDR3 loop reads CASSLRLAGGEQFF. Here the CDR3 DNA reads TGTGCCAGCAGCTTAAGACTAGCGGGTGGGGAGCAGTTCTTC. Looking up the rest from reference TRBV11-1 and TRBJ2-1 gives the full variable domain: EAEVAQSPRYKITEKSQAVAFWCDPISGHATLYWYRQILGQGPELLVQFQDESVVDDSQLPKDRFSAERLKGVDSTLKIQPAELGDSAMYLCASSLRLAGGEQFFGPGTRLTVL.

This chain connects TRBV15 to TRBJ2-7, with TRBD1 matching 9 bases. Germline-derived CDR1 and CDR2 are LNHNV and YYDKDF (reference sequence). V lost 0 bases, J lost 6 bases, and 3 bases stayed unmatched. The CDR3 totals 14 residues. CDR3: CATSREGTGSEQYF. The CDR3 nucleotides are TGTGCCACCAGCAGAGAAGGGACAGGGAGCGAGCAGTACTTC.